The clone carrying this TCR beta chain has a single count. Its antigen is not known. CDR1 and CDR2 from the germline V gene are MNHEY and SMNVEV (reference sequence). The CDR3 runs to 14 residues. The V gene lost 6 bases and the J gene lost 2 bases, with 14 bases spanning the gap. This sample was included in a study of OX40 agonist ivuxolimab in advanced cancers. Study-wide background: Treatment of patients was with ivuxolimab, an agonistic anti-OX40 (CD134) antibody. Age averaged around 60 years (range about 23 to 80), and roughly 82% were male. Partial responses, seen in three patients, involved one hepatocellular carcinoma and two cutaneous melanomas. Whole-study results and caveats: There was clonal expansion of CD4+ and CD8+ blood T cells by week 6 at 0.1 to 3.0 mg/kg.

TCRdb's copy holds only in-frame clones and misses some; the assay was immunoSEQ multiplex PCR. Of approximately 20,000 clones in the sample, roughly 80% were seen once. The chain joins TRBV27 to TRBJ2-7; tentatively, D is TRBD1 (8 bases). The receptor comes from an adult with an advanced solid tumor such as melanoma, head and neck, liver or kidney cancer. The sequenced sample was CD4+ or CD8+ T cells sorted from blood, obtained in a trial of the OX40 agonist ivuxolimab. CDR3 residues: CASSRTGGAYEQYF. Written as DNA, the CDR3 is TGTGCCAGCAGCCGTACAGGGGGGGCCTACGAGCAGTACTTC.